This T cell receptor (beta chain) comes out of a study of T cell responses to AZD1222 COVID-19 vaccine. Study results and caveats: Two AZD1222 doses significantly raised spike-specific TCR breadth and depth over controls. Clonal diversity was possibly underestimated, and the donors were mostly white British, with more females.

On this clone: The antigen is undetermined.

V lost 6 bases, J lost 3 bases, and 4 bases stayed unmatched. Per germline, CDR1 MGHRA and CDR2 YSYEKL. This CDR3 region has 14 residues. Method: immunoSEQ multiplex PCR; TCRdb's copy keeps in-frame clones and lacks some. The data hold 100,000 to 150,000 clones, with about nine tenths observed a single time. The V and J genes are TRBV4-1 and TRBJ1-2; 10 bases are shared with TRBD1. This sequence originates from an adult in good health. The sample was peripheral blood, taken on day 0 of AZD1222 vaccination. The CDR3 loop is CASRPDRGDYGYTF. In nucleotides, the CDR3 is TGCGCCAGCAGACCGGACAGGGGGGACTATGGCTACACCTTC.